Detailed here is one T cell receptor (beta chain). The data stem from a study of blood T cell repertoires in COVID-19. The overall study: The United States, Italy and Spain supplied acute and convalescent COVID-19 samples. T cells, B-cell-depleted T cells, or PBMCs supplied cDNA or gDNA.

Study processing details: Nucleated cell counts were estimated from reference gene primer amplification. Generated by immunoSEQ multiplex PCR, the TCRdb table keeps only in-frame clones and is missing some. V and J calls and clone size are those listed in that table; D and trimming were worked out from the DNA. Among about 150,000 clones, approximately 80% were seen once, and the ten largest hold roughly 2.2%. V was shortened by 6 bases and J by 0 bases, with 17 bases between the two germline ends. Germline-derived CDR1 and CDR2 are MDHEN and SYDVKM. The CDR3 has 16 amino acids. Sequenced input: peripheral blood. The rearrangement uses TRBV28 and TRBJ1-1, with a tentative D call TRBD1 (6 bases). The clonotype originates from a man between 65 and 80 years old with acute or convalescent COVID-19. This CDR3 is CASRDTTGQLNTEAFF. The CDR3 DNA is TGTGCCAGCAGGGACACCACGGGACAATTGAACACTGAAGCTTTCTTT.